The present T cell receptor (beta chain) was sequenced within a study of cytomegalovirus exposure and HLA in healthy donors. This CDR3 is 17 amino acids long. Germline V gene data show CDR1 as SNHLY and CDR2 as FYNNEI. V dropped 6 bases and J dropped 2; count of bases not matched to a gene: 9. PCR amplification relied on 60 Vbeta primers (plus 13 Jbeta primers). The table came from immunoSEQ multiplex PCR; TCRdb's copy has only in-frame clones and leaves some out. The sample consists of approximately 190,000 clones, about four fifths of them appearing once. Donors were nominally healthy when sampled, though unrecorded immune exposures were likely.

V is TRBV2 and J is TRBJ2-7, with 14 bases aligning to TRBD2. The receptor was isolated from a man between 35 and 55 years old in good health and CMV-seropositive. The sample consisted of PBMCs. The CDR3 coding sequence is TGTGCCAGCAGGGACTCGACTAGCGGGAGGGCTCCCTACGAGCAGTACTTC. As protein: CASRDSTSGRAPYEQYF. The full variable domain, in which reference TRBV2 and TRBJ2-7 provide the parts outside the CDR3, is EPEVTQTPSHQVTQMGQEVILRCVPISNHLYFYWYRQILGQKVEFLVSFYNNEISEKSEIFDDQFSVERPDGSNFTLKIRSTKLEDSAMYFCASRDSTSGRAPYEQYFGPGTRLTVT.